What follows are 6 T cell receptor beta chains derived from one specimen sequenced in a study of T cell responses to AZD1222 COVID-19 vaccine. Generated by immunoSEQ multiplex PCR, the TCRdb table keeps only in-frame clones and is missing some. The data hold approximately 75,000 clones, with around 90% observed a single time. This specimen consisted of peripheral blood, obtained 28 days after the second AZD1222 dose. Receptors originate from an adult who received the AZD1222 COVID-19 vaccine.

The chain carries TRBV9 and TRBJ2-7; D gene unclear. The germline CDR1 and CDR2 sequences are SGDLS and YYNGEE. This CDR3 comprises 13 residues. The V gene lost 0 bases and the J gene lost 5 bases, with 9 bases spanning the gap. The CDR3 sequence is CASSVGGRDEQYF. The DNA for the CDR3 is TGTGCCAGCAGCGTAGGAGGCCGGGACGAGCAGTACTTC.

CDR3 nucleotide sequence: TGTGCCAGCAGCCAAAGGGCTAGCGGACCTACCTACAATGAGCAGTTCTTC. Translation: CASSQRASGPTYNEQFF. This sequence joins TRBV14 and TRBJ2-1; 7 bases map to TRBD2. With 2 bases clipped from V and 2 bases from J, the junction kept 9 bases outside the gene matches. Germline lookup yields CDR1 SGHDN and CDR2 FVKESK. This CDR3 has 17 amino acids.

The chain combines TRBV7-2 with TRBJ1-1, with TRBD1 matching 7 bases. V dropped 5 bases and J dropped 2; count of bases not matched to a gene: 2. Germline CDR1 reads SGHTA; CDR2 reads FQGNSA. The CDR3 has 13 residues. The CDR3 region has the DNA TGTGCCAGCAGCGGGGACAGCAACACTGAAGCTTTCTTT. This translates into CASSGDSNTEAFF.

The DNA of the CDR3 is TGCGCCAGCAGTGTACAGGGGCGGAACACTGAAGCTTTCTTT. Its translation: CASSVQGRNTEAFF. The V and J genes are TRBV10-1 and TRBJ1-1; 7 positions match TRBD1. The ends lost 4 bases at V and 1 base at J; junction bases unmatched: 3. The V gene's germline CDR1 is WNHNN and CDR2 SYGVQD (reference sequence). This CDR3 comprises 14 residues.

The chain combines TRBV7-2 with TRBJ1-1, with D tentatively TRBD1 (6 bases). V shed 5 bases and J shed 4 bases, with 14 bases lying between them. The CDR3 totals 14 residues. Germline V gene sequence: CDR1 SGHTA, CDR2 FQGNSA. CDR3 loop: CASSMDSWGTEAFF. The DNA for the CDR3 is TGTGCCAGCAGCATGGACAGTTGGGGCACTGAAGCTTTCTTT.

This sequence joins TRBV6-5 and TRBJ1-1; the D is unclear. Germline lookup yields CDR1 MNHEY and CDR2 SVGAGI. The CDR3 is 12 residues long. V lost 2 bases, J lost 8 bases, and 9 bases lay in between. In DNA form, the CDR3 reads TGTGCCAGCAGTTACAACAGACGAGAAGCTTTCTTT. Protein: CASSYNRREAFF.